This T cell receptor beta chain was sequenced for a study of blood T cell repertoires in COVID-19. Study background: COVID-19 samples, acute and convalescent, were from the United States, Italy and Spain. T cells, B-cell-depleted T cells, or PBMCs supplied cDNA or gDNA.

Germline V lookup: CDR1 SEHNR, CDR2 FQNEAQ (reference sequence). V gave up 5 bases and J gave up 2 bases, with 18 bases separating them. The CDR3 spans 16 residues. During active infection, Seattle patients enrolled and were then monitored through disease. Authors' data handling: Reference gene primers were amplified, and this amplification served to estimate nucleated cell counts. TCRdb's copy holds only in-frame clones and misses some; the assay was immunoSEQ multiplex PCR. D and trimming were read from the DNA, whereas the V and J calls and clone size are those reported in that table. The table includes roughly 230,000 clones, 65% to 90% detected once.

The receptor was isolated from a man aged 45-60 years with COVID-19, enrolled during active disease. Sequenced input: peripheral blood. This chain connects TRBV7-9 to TRBJ1-1; D gene uncertain. In DNA, the CDR3 is TGTGCCAGCAGCCCCCAACGTCGGGTTTTAAACACTGAAGCTTTCTTT. Residues: CASSPQRRVLNTEAFF.